This is a list of T cell receptor beta chains from one sample in a study of T cell repertoires in cytomegalovirus infection. TCRdb called the reads again in MiXCR, with one record for every CDR3 protein. Of around 490,000 distinct CDR3 sequences listed, 26% are singletons. Material: PBMCs. Receptors were obtained from a human donor in good health (CMV status not recorded). Some clones in this sample may be carry-over from other donors' samples. The CDR3 runs from the conserved cysteine through the conserved F or W. Each record gives: clone size, D gene, CDR3 length, J gene, V gene, CDR3 protein, CDR3 DNA. A D gene is named only where the DNA matches it firmly. Rows give clone size only sometimes, using once, few, many, or a class for an expanded clone.

size: few; D: .; length: 17; J: TRBJ1-1; V: TRBV7-9; CDR3: CASSLGSGHLTNTEAFF; DNA: TGTGCCAGCAGCTTAGGTTCGGGACACCTTACGAACACTGAAGCTTTCTTT
size: .; D: TRBD1; length: 12; J: TRBJ1-1; V: TRBV7-9; CDR3: CASSQTGSTAFF; DNA: TGTGCCAGCAGCCAGACAGGGTCGACCGCTTTCTTT
size: many; D: TRBD2; length: 14; J: TRBJ2-1; V: TRBV7-6; CDR3: CASGRASGSSEQFF; DNA: TGTGCCAGCGGGCGGGCTAGCGGGAGTTCTGAGCAGTTCTTC
size: .; D: .; length: 12; J: TRBJ2-1; V: TRBV20-1; CDR3: CSVRGGHHEQFF; DNA: TGCAGTGTCAGGGGAGGGCACCATGAGCAGTTCTTC
size: few; D: .; length: 15; J: TRBJ2-1; V: TRBV6-1; CDR3: CASSESVAGRNEQFF; DNA: TGTGCCAGCAGTGAATCGGTGGCAGGGAGGAATGAGCAGTTCTTC
size: .; D: .; length: 14; J: TRBJ1-4; V: TRBV30; CDR3: CAWFWRHDDEKLFF; DNA: TGTGCCTGGTTCTGGAGACATGACGACGAAAAACTGTTTTTT
size: .; D: .; length: 12; J: TRBJ2-3; V: TRBV29-1; CDR3: CSVVQGTDTQYF; DNA: TGCAGCGTTGTTCAGGGTACAGATACGCAGTATTTT
size: .; D: .; length: 15; J: TRBJ2-3; V: TRBV6-4; CDR3: CASSDHGGSTDTQYF; DNA: TGTGCCAGCAGTGATCACGGGGGTAGCACAGATACGCAGTATTTT
size: .; D: .; length: 14; J: TRBJ1-1; V: TRBV7-2; CDR3: CASSLPGLDTEAFF; DNA: TGTGCCAGCAGCTTACCAGGGTTGGACACTGAAGCTTTCTTT
size: .; D: .; length: 12; J: TRBJ2-5; V: TRBV20-1; CDR3: CSARLQGETQYF; DNA: TGCAGTGCTAGGTTGCAGGGCGAGACCCAGTACTTC
size: .; D: TRBD2; length: 18; J: TRBJ2-3; V: TRBV27; CDR3: CASSPSTLAGGDTDTQYF; DNA: TGTGCCAGCAGCCCATCGACGTTAGCGGGAGGGGACACAGATACGCAGTATTTT
size: .; D: .; length: 16; J: TRBJ1-2; V: TRBV29-1; CDR3: CSVEGSRHPSNYGYTF; DNA: TGCAGCGTTGAAGGTTCTAGGCACCCATCAAACTATGGCTACACCTTC
size: .; D: .; length: 16; J: TRBJ2-1; V: TRBV7-6; CDR3: CASLGRDPRRGNEQFF; DNA: TGTGCCAGCTTAGGGCGGGATCCCCGTCGGGGCAATGAGCAGTTCTTC
size: few; D: .; length: 13; J: TRBJ2-3; V: TRBV7-2; CDR3: CASSLEGWDTQYF; DNA: TGTGCCAGCAGCTTAGAGGGGTGGGATACGCAGTATTTT
size: many; D: .; length: 12; J: TRBJ2-7; V: TRBV7-2; CDR3: CASSSGYYEQYF; DNA: TGTGCCAGCAGCTCCGGATACTACGAGCAGTACTTC
size: few; D: .; length: 14; J: TRBJ1-2; V: TRBV6-5; CDR3: CASSYLPGDRGYTF; DNA: TGTGCCAGCAGTTACCTCCCGGGGGACCGTGGCTACACCTTC
size: .; D: .; length: 11; J: TRBJ2-4; V: TRBV28; CDR3: CASSPSNIQYF; DNA: TGTGCCAGCAGTCCCTCGAACATTCAGTACTTC
size: few; D: .; length: 16; J: TRBJ2-2; V: TRBV12-3/TRBV12-4; CDR3: CASSFRRTANTGELFF; DNA: TGTGCCAGCAGTTTTAGAAGGACAGCGAACACCGGGGAGCTGTTTTTT
size: few; D: TRBD2; length: 16; J: TRBJ2-3; V: TRBV10-3; CDR3: CAIRGLAGGDTDTQYF; DNA: TGTGCCATCAGGGGACTAGCGGGAGGTGACACAGATACGCAGTATTTT
size: many; D: .; length: 15; J: TRBJ2-2; V: TRBV28; CDR3: CASSLSPLNTGELFF; DNA: TGTGCCAGCAGTTTAAGCCCCCTGAACACCGGGGAGCTGTTTTTT
size: .; D: .; length: 13; J: TRBJ1-2; V: TRBV12-3/TRBV12-4; CDR3: CASSFSGSDGYTF; DNA: TGTGCCAGCAGTTTTAGCGGGTCGGATGGCTACACCTTC
size: many; D: .; length: 13; J: TRBJ2-1; V: TRBV7-2; CDR3: CASQYPPSTEQFF; DNA: TGTGCCAGCCAATACCCCCCTAGCACTGAGCAGTTCTTC
size: few; D: .; length: 16; J: TRBJ2-5; V: TRBV18; CDR3: CASSPMAKSYQETQYF; DNA: TGTGCCAGCTCACCGATGGCGAAATCATACCAAGAGACCCAGTACTTC
size: many; D: TRBD1; length: 15; J: TRBJ1-2; V: TRBV6-5; CDR3: CASSYSGQGGYGYTF; DNA: TGTGCCAGCAGTTACTCTGGACAGGGCGGCTATGGCTACACCTTC
size: few; D: .; length: 15; J: TRBJ2-1; V: TRBV6-5; CDR3: CASSKLAITYNEQFF; DNA: TGTGCCAGCAGTAAATTAGCGATCACCTACAATGAGCAGTTCTTC
size: .; D: .; length: 17; J: TRBJ2-6; V: TRBV24-1; CDR3: CATSDFTASRGANVLTF; DNA: TGTGCCACCAGTGATTTTACGGCTTCCCGGGGGGCCAACGTCCTGACTTTC
size: .; D: .; length: 12; J: TRBJ1-4; V: TRBV15; CDR3: CATSSRGGKLFF; DNA: TGTGCCACCAGCAGCCGGGGGGGAAAACTGTTTTTT
size: .; D: TRBD1; length: 14; J: TRBJ1-1; V: TRBV19; CDR3: CASSMEGARTEAFF; DNA: TGTGCCAGTAGTATGGAGGGGGCGAGAACTGAAGCTTTCTTT
size: .; D: .; length: 15; J: TRBJ2-3; V: TRBV7-2; CDR3: CASSLAGPGADTQYF; DNA: TGTGCCAGCAGCTTAGCAGGTCCAGGGGCAGATACGCAGTATTTT
size: many; D: TRBD2; length: 16; J: TRBJ2-7; V: TRBV7-2; CDR3: CASSLATSGKIYEQYF; DNA: TGTGCCAGCAGCTTAGCGACTAGCGGGAAGATCTACGAGCAGTACTTC
size: .; D: TRBD2; length: 14; J: TRBJ2-5; V: TRBV12-3/TRBV12-4; CDR3: CASSPISGTETQYF; DNA: TGTGCCAGCAGTCCGATTAGCGGGACGGAGACCCAGTACTTC
size: .; D: TRBD2; length: 19; J: TRBJ2-7; V: TRBV19; CDR3: CASSQRLAGGIPAGYEQYF; DNA: TGTGCCAGTAGTCAACGACTAGCGGGAGGAATACCCGCCGGATACGAGCAGTACTTC
size: few; D: .; length: 14; J: TRBJ2-5; V: TRBV11-2; CDR3: CASSPGDLGETQYF; DNA: TGTGCCAGCAGCCCGGGGGACCTGGGAGAGACCCAGTACTTC
size: few; D: TRBD1; length: 17; J: TRBJ2-1; V: TRBV20-1; CDR3: CSARQGAGVRLYNEQFF; DNA: TGCAGTGCTAGACAGGGGGCAGGGGTTAGACTTTACAATGAGCAGTTCTTC
size: many; D: .; length: 16; J: TRBJ2-1; V: TRBV4-3; CDR3: CASSQDLASSYNEQFF; DNA: TGCGCCAGCAGCCAAGATTTGGCTAGCTCCTACAATGAGCAGTTCTTC
size: .; D: .; length: 11; J: TRBJ1-2; V: TRBV6-1; CDR3: CAGLNLFVYTF; DNA: TGTGCCGGCCTCAACTTGTTCGTCTACACCTTC
size: .; D: TRBD1; length: 19; J: TRBJ2-2; V: TRBV7-9; CDR3: CASSSTEGNRGPNTGELFF; DNA: TGTGCCAGCAGCTCGACCGAGGGGAACAGGGGGCCGAACACCGGGGAGCTGTTTTTT
size: .; D: .; length: 15; J: TRBJ2-5; V: TRBV5-4; CDR3: CASSLGLLDQETQYF; DNA: TGTGCCAGCAGCTTGGGGCTACTAGACCAAGAGACCCAGTACTTC
size: few; D: .; length: 16; J: TRBJ2-1; V: TRBV12-5; CDR3: CASGLNGAAGYNEQFF; DNA: TGTGCTAGTGGTTTGAATGGTGCGGCGGGTTACAATGAGCAGTTCTTC
size: .; D: TRBD2; length: 15; J: TRBJ2-3; V: TRBV10-3; CDR3: CAISERLAVRDTQYF; DNA: TGTGCCATCAGCGAACGGCTAGCGGTCAGGGATACGCAGTATTTT
size: .; D: TRBD2; length: 19; J: TRBJ2-1; V: TRBV7-2; CDR3: CASSLVHGASGRGSNEQFF; DNA: TGTGCCAGCAGCTTAGTCCATGGGGCTAGCGGGAGGGGATCCAATGAGCAGTTCTTC
size: .; D: TRBD2; length: 17; J: TRBJ2-3; V: TRBV6-6; CDR3: CASIHGLAGPGTDTQYF; DNA: TGTGCCAGCATTCACGGACTAGCGGGACCAGGCACAGATACGCAGTATTTT
size: .; D: TRBD1; length: 16; J: TRBJ1-2; V: TRBV4-3; CDR3: CASGRSPGQGLLGYTF; DNA: TGCGCCAGCGGCCGATCCCCGGGACAGGGCCTCCTTGGCTACACCTTC
size: many; D: .; length: 18; J: TRBJ2-1; V: TRBV7-6; CDR3: CASSSGTGMASGNNEQFF; DNA: TGTGCCAGCAGCTCCGGGACAGGGATGGCTAGCGGGAACAATGAGCAGTTCTTC
size: many; D: .; length: 14; J: TRBJ2-5; V: TRBV7-8; CDR3: CASSPRRISETQYF; DNA: TGTGCCAGCAGCCCCCGACGGATCTCAGAGACCCAGTACTTC
size: few; D: .; length: 13; J: TRBJ2-7; V: TRBV12-3/TRBV12-4; CDR3: CASSLSGHLSWYF; DNA: TGTGCCAGCAGTTTATCAGGGCACCTCTCCTGGTACTTC
size: few; D: TRBD2; length: 14; J: TRBJ2-1; V: TRBV7-2; CDR3: CASSLGLVGNEQFF; DNA: TGTGCCAGCAGCTTGGGACTAGTCGGGAATGAGCAGTTCTTC
size: .; D: .; length: 13; J: TRBJ2-5; V: TRBV6-2/TRBV6-3; CDR3: CASSYQRKETQYF; DNA: TGTGCCAGCAGTTACCAGCGGAAAGAGACCCAGTACTTC
size: .; D: TRBD2; length: 15; J: TRBJ2-3; V: TRBV20-1; CDR3: CSASPGLAGTDTQYF; DNA: TGCAGTGCTTCACCGGGACTAGCGGGAACAGATACGCAGTATTTT
size: many; D: TRBD1; length: 14; J: TRBJ1-6; V: TRBV12-3/TRBV12-4; CDR3: CASSLRGPDSPLHF; DNA: TGTGCCAGCAGTTTGAGGGGGCCTGATTCACCCCTCCACTTT
size: .; D: .; length: 15; J: TRBJ1-5; V: TRBV20-1; CDR3: CSAKIQVGENQPQHF; DNA: TGCAGTGCTAAAATACAGGTCGGGGAAAATCAGCCCCAGCATTTT
size: many; D: .; length: 14; J: TRBJ2-4; V: TRBV7-2; CDR3: CASSLGQNKNIQYF; DNA: TGTGCCAGCAGCTTAGGACAGAACAAAAACATTCAGTACTTC
size: .; D: .; length: 12; J: TRBJ1-1; V: TRBV12-3/TRBV12-4; CDR3: CASSFPGFEAFF; DNA: TGTGCCAGCAGTTTTCCGGGATTTGAAGCTTTCTTT